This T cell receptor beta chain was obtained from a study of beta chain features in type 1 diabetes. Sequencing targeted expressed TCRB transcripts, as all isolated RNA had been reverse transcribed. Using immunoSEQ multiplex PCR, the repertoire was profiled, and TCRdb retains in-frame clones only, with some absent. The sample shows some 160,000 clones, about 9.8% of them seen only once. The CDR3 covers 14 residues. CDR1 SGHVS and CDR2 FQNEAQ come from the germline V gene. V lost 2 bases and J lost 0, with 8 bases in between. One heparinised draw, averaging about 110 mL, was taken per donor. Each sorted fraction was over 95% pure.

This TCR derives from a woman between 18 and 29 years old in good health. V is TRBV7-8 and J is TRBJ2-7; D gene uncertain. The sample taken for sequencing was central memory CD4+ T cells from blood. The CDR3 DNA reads TGTGCCAGCAGCTTATTAGAGAGCTCCTACGAGCAGTACTTC. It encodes CASSLLESSYEQYF.